The 4 T cell receptor beta chains listed next were all sequenced from one sample in a study of blood T cell repertoires in COVID-19. Using immunoSEQ multiplex PCR, the repertoire was profiled, and TCRdb retains in-frame clones only, with some absent. The profile covers 80,000 or so clones, with around 86% appearing a single time and roughly 9% taken by the ten largest. Sequences were obtained from peripheral blood. These receptors were collected from a human donor in a cohort sampled during active COVID-19.

This chain links TRBV6-4 with TRBJ2-3, with D perhaps matching TRBD1 (6 bases). Germline-derived CDR1 and CDR2 are MRHNA and SNTAGT. Trimming took 5 bases from V and 0 from J, leaving 18 bases between them. This CDR3 has 17 residues. The CDR3 here is CASSPDGRGPSTDTQYF. The CDR3 bases are TGTGCCAGCAGTCCCGACGGCAGGGGCCCTAGCACAGATACGCAGTATTTT.

In this sample, this clone turned up once. The rearrangement links TRBV18 to TRBJ2-2, with 8 bases fitting TRBD1. CDR3 length: 18 residues. Losses at the gene ends were 4 bases for V and 1 base for J; bases not matched to a gene: 11. Per germline, CDR1 KGHSH and CDR2 LQKENI. The CDR3, as DNA: TGTGCCAGCTCACGGGGAATTGGGGGACAGGAGAACACCGGGGAGCTGTTTTTT. Translated: CASSRGIGGQENTGELFF.

The chain combines TRBV27 with TRBJ2-1, with 9 bases matching TRBD1. This CDR3 region has 16 residues. J gave up 3 bases and V 5 bases, and 8 bases lay outside the gene matches. The germline V gene encodes CDR1 MNHEY and CDR2 SMNVEV (reference sequence). The chain's CDR3 is CASSLQWTGDYNEQFF. The CDR3, as DNA: TGTGCCAGCAGTCTCCAGTGGACAGGGGACTACAATGAGCAGTTCTTC.

The chain combines TRBV7-2 with TRBJ1-2; no firm D call. This CDR3 contains 14 residues. V was trimmed by 3 bases and J by 0 bases, leaving 8 bases between them. Germline CDR1 reads SGHTA; CDR2 reads FQGNSA. CDR3 DNA sequence: TGTGCCAGCAGCTTCACAGAGTCTAACTATGGCTACACCTTC. This gives the protein CASSFTESNYGYTF. The entire variable domain, with the rest obtained from reference TRBV7-2 and TRBJ1-2, is as follows: GAGVSQSPSNKVTEKGKDVELRCDPISGHTALYWYRQSLGQGLEFLIYFQGNSAPDKSGLPSDRFSAERTGGSVSTLTIQRTQQEDSAVYLCASSFTESNYGYTFGSGTRLTVV.